Here is one T cell receptor beta chain with its context. J was trimmed by 4 bases and V by 4 bases; bases with no gene match: 10. Germline CDR1 SGHRS, CDR2 YFSETQ. The CDR3 length is 15 residues. TCRdb recomputed calls from the 5' RACE reads with MiXCR, one row per CDR3 protein. Here the sample spans 500,000 or so distinct CDR3 sequences, approximately 14% being singletons. This sample was included in a study of identical twins. This sample also belongs to another study, concerning yellow fever vaccine responses in identical twins.

Sequenced material: CD4+ T cells sorted from blood. This TCR came from a woman aged 18 to 35 in good health. This chain joins TRBV5-1 and TRBJ2-7, with 8 positions matching TRBD1. The CDR3 DNA reads TGCGCCAGCAGCCCGCGAGGACAGGGAACGTACGAGCAGTACTTC. Protein sequence: CASSPRGQGTYEQYF.